This T cell receptor beta chain comes out of a study of blood T cells in healthy people across ages. Notes on the study in general: Naive T cell percentage showed a strong correlation with the diversity of TCR beta. CMV infection status of these donors was not known.

With a J-beta primer mix and a sample-barcoded 5' primer, a second PCR ran about 7 to 11 cycles. MiXCR, run by TCRdb on the 5' RACE reads, gives a single entry per CDR3 protein. The table records 1 million to 1.2 million distinct CDR3 sequences, under 40% of them present only once. Germline CDR1 and CDR2: LGHNA and YSLEER. The CDR3 is 14 residues long. The V end lost 4 bases, the J end lost 11 bases, and 15 bases lay between the germline ends. On this clonotype itself: Its antigen is not identified.

The receptor's source is a young man in good health. The sequenced sample was blood. The chain employs TRBV4-3 and TRBJ1-6; D is unclear. The CDR3 DNA sequence: TGCGCCAGCAGCCCGGGGTTCTTGGATACACCCCTCCACTTT. This encodes CASSPGFLDTPLHF.